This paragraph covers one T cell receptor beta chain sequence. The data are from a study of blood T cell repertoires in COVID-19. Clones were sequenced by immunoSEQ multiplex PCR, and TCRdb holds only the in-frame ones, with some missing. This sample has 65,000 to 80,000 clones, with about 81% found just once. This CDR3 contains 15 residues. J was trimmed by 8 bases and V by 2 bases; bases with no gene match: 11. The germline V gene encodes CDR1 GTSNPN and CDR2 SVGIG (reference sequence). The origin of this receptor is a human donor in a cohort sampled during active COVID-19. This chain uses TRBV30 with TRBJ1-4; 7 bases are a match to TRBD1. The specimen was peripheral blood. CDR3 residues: CAWSPPFQGEEKLFF. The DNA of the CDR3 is TGTGCCTGGAGTCCACCTTTTCAGGGGGAAGAAAAACTGTTTTTT.